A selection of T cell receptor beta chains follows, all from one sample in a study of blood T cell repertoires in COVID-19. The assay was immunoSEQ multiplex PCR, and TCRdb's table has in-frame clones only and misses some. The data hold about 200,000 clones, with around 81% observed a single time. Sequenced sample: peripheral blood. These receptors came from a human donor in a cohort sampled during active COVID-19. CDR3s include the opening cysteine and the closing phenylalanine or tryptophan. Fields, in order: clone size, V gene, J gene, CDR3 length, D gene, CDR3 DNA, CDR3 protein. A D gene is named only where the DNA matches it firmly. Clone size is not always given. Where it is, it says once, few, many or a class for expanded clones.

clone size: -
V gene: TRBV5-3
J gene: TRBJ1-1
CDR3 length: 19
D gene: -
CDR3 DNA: TGTGCCAGAAGCTTGCGGATCCGGGAGAGGGCCCCTAAGAACACTGAAGCTTTCTTT
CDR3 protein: CARSLRIRERAPKNTEAFF

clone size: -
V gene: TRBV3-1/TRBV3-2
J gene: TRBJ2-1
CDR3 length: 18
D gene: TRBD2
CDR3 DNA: TGTGCCAGCAGCGGTCTCAAAGCGGGAGGGTTTTCATACAATGAGCAGTTCTTC
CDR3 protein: CASSGLKAGGFSYNEQFF

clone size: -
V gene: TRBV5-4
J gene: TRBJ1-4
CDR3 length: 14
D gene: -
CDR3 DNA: TGTGCCAGCAGCTTGCGGGGTACAAATGAAAAACTGTTTTTT
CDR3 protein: CASSLRGTNEKLFF

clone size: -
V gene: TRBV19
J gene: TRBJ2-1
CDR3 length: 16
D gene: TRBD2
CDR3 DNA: TGTGCCAGTAGTAATCTAGCGGGAGGAACCCGCAATGAGCAGTTCTTC
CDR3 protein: CASSNLAGGTRNEQFF

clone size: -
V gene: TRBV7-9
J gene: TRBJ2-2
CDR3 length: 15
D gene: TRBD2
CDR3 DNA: TGTGCCAGCAGCCCCACCCGGGGGGACACCGGGGAGCTGTTTTTT
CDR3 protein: CASSPTRGDTGELFF

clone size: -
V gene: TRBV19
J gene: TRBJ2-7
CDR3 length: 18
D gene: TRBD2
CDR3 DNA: TGTGCCAGTAGTATTCGGGGGCCAGGGACTAGCGGGTTTTACGAGCAGTACTTC
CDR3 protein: CASSIRGPGTSGFYEQYF

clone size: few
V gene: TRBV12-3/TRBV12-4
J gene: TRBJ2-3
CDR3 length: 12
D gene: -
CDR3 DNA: TGTGCCAGCAGTTTTTCGCGCCATACGCAGTATTTT
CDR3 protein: CASSFSRHTQYF

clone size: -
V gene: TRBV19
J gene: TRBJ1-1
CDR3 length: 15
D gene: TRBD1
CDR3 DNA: TGTGCCAGTAGTCCCTGGACAGGGGGCTTCACTGAAGCTTTCTTT
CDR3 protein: CASSPWTGGFTEAFF

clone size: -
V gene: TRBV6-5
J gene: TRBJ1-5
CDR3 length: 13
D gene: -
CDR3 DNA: TGTGCCAGCAGCCGGGGTGGGGATCAGCCCCAGCATTTT
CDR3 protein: CASSRGGDQPQHF

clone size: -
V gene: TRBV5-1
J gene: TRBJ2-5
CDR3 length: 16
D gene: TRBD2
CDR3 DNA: TGCGCCAGCAGCTTCCCCCTAGCGGGGTTCCAAGAGACCCAGTACTTC
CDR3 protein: CASSFPLAGFQETQYF

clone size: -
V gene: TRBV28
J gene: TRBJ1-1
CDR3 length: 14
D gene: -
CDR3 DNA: TGTGCCAGCAGTTTATCCTTGCGAACGACTGAAGCTTTCTTT
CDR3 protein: CASSLSLRTTEAFF

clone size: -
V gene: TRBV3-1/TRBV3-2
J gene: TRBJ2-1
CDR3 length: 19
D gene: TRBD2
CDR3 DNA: TGTGCCAGCAGCTTCCCTCCAGGGACTAGCGGGGGGTTCTACAATGAGCAGTTCTTC
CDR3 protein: CASSFPPGTSGGFYNEQFF

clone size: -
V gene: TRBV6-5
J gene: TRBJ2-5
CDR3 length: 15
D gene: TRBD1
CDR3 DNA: TGTGCCAGCAGTAGACGACAGGGCTATCAAGAGACCCAGTACTTC
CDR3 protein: CASSRRQGYQETQYF

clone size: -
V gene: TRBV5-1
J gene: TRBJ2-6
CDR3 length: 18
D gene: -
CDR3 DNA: TGCGCCAGCAGTCCCCAAACGGGAAGGCGCTCTGGGGCCAACGTCCTGACTTTC
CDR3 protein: CASSPQTGRRSGANVLTF

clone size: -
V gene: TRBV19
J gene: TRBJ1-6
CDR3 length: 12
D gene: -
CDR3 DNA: TGTGCCACGACAGAGACGAATTCACCCCTCCACTTT
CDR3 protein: CATTETNSPLHF

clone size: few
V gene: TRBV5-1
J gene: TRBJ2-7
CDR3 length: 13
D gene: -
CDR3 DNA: TGCGCCAGCAGCTTGGTTCGGGGCTACGAGCAGTACTTC
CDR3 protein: CASSLVRGYEQYF

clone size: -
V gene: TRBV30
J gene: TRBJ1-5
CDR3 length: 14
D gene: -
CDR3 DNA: TGTGCCTGGAGCGAGAGACTTAGCAATCAGCCCCAGCATTTT
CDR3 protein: CAWSERLSNQPQHF

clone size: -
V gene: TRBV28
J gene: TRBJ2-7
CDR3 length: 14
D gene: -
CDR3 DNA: TGTGCCAGCACTCCTAGCGTCGGCTCCTACGAGCAGTACTTC
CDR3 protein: CASTPSVGSYEQYF

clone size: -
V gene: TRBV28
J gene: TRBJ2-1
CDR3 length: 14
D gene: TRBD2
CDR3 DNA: TGTGCCAGCACCATTAGCGGGGTATACAATGAGCAGTTCTTC
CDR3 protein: CASTISGVYNEQFF

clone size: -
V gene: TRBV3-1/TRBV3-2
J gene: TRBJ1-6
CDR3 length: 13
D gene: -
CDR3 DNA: TGTGCCAGCAGGGCGCTACAGGGTTCACCCCTCCACTTT
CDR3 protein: CASRALQGSPLHF

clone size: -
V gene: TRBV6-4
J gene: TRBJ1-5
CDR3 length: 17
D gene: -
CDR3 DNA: TGTGCCAGCAATCCCTGGGGGAGGGGATGGAGCAATCAGCCCCAGCATTTT
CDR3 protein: CASNPWGRGWSNQPQHF

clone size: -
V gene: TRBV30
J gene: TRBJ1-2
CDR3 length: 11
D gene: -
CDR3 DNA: TGTGCCTGGAGTCTCAAGCAGGAACAACACTTC
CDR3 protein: CAWSLKQEQHF

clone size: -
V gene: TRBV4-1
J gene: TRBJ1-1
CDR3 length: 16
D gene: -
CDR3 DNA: TGCGCCAGCAGCCAAGATCAGATTCGGGGTTACACTGAAGCTTTCTTT
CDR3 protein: CASSQDQIRGYTEAFF

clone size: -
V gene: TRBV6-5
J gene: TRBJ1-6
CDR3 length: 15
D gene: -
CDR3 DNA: TGTGCCAGCAGTTACGGGCAGGTTGGTAATTCACCCCTCCACTTT
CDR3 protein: CASSYGQVGNSPLHF